This entry lists 11 T cell receptor beta chains sequenced from one sample in a study of blood T cells in healthy people across ages. Sample-barcoded 5' priming and a J-beta primer mix drove a second PCR of 7 to 11 cycles. A single record per CDR3 protein comes from TCRdb applying MiXCR to the 5' RACE reads. The table has approximately 830,000 distinct CDR3 sequences, approximately 65% seen once; the top ten hold 25% to 30%. Material for sequencing was blood. These receptors came from a man aged 30 to 39 in good health.

This clonotype has more than one count but fewer than ten. J is TRBJ2-7 and V is TRBV12-3 or TRBV12-4; D call uncertain. V gave up 0 bases and J gave up 7 bases, with 10 bases separating them. The CDR3 is made up of 13 amino acids. The CDR3 sequence is CASSLARSREQYF. The CDR3 DNA reads TGTGCCAGCAGTTTAGCGCGAAGCCGGGAGCAGTACTTC.

The chain joins TRBV12-3 or TRBV12-4 to TRBJ2-7, with D perhaps matching TRBD2 (6 bases). V lost 3 bases to trimming and J lost 3 bases, with 15 bases between them. CDR3 length: 15 residues. The CDR3 coding sequence is TGTGCCAGCAGTTTGGGACTTACCCGGAGCTACGAGCAGTACTTC. Its translation is CASSLGLTRSYEQYF.

V usage is TRBV20-1 and J usage is TRBJ2-7; either TRBD1 or TRBD2 may supply D (5 bases each). The length of the CDR3 is 13 residues. CDR1 and CDR2 (germline): DFQATT, SNEGSKA (reference sequence). V was trimmed by 2 bases and J by 3 bases, leaving 11 bases between them. The CDR3 loop is CSARIFGGYEQYF. CDR3 coding DNA: TGCAGTGCTAGAATTTTTGGGGGCTACGAGCAGTACTTC.

V gene TRBV6-6 combines with J gene TRBJ2-7; TRBD2 agrees at 7 bases. The CDR3 runs to 14 residues. J gave up 2 bases and V 6 bases, and 7 bases lay outside the gene matches. The germline V gene has CDR1 MNHNY and CDR2 SVGAGI (reference sequence). CDR3 region: CASRGAGVTYEQYF. The DNA of the CDR3 is TGTGCCAGCAGAGGGGCGGGGGTTACCTACGAGCAGTACTTC.

The chain recombines TRBV5-1 with TRBJ1-5; D not certain. CDR1 is SGHRS, CDR2 YFSETQ, per germline. CDR3 length equals 14 residues. Deletions cut 4 bases from V and 7 bases from J, with 15 bases between. CDR3 residues: CASSKEGEDQPQHF. In nucleotides, the CDR3 is TGCGCCAGCAGCAAGGAGGGTGAGGACCAGCCCCAGCATTTT.

This clonotype was detected a few times. The chain recombines TRBV6-2 or TRBV6-3 with TRBJ2-7, with TRBD1 matching 11 bases. The CDR3 spans 16 residues. V shed 6 bases, J shed 2 bases, and the junction held 9 bases outside the gene matches. The germline V gene encodes CDR1 MNHEY and CDR2 SVGEGT. In DNA, the CDR3 is TGTGCCAGCAGCCGAAGCCCGGGACAGGGGGCCTACGAGCAGTACTTC. Protein product: CASSRSPGQGAYEQYF.

This clonotype showed up just a few times. The V call is TRBV7-2, the J call TRBJ2-4, with D possibly being TRBD2 (5 bases). The tail of the sequence fits TRBJ2-7 better, so the J call may be wrong. The CDR3 length is 15 residues. Per the germline V gene, CDR1 is SGHTA and CDR2 is FQGNSA. The CDR3 DNA reads as TGTGCCAGCAGCTTATCCCTAGCTGCGACCTACGAGCAGTACTTC. Its protein is CASSLSLAATYEQYF.

The rearrangement joins TRBV6-5 to TRBJ2-5; D gene unclear. The J call is in doubt because the DNA end fits TRBJ2-7 better. CDR1 is MNHEY and CDR2 is SVGAGI in the germline V gene. There are 15 residues in the CDR3. CDR3 loop: CASSYLADREYEQYF. The CDR3 nucleotides are TGTGCCAGCAGTTATCTGGCGGATCGTGAGTACGAGCAGTACTTC.

The chain uses TRBV13 and TRBJ2-2; 10 nucleotides agree with TRBD2. V shed 8 bases, J shed 6 bases, and the junction held 12 bases outside the gene matches. CDR1 and CDR2 (germline): PRHDT, FYEKMQ (reference sequence). The CDR3 sequence is 16 residues long. The CDR3 loop is CASRLRSGGAPGELFF. The CDR3 DNA reads as TGTGCCAGCCGGCTCAGGAGCGGGGGGGCCCCCGGGGAGCTGTTTTTT.

The rearrangement links TRBV7-3 to TRBJ2-1; 8 nucleotides match TRBD1. The CDR3 has 16 amino acids. V shed 5 bases, J shed 1 base, and the junction held 7 bases outside the gene matches. Germline CDR1 reads SGHTA; CDR2 reads FQGTGA. CDR3 residues: CASSQTGGNSYNEQFF. The DNA for the CDR3 is TGTGCCAGCAGCCAAACAGGGGGTAATTCCTACAATGAGCAGTTCTTC.

This clonotype was detected once. The chain combines TRBV15 with TRBJ2-4, with D possibly being TRBD1 or TRBD2 (6 bases each). V lost 1 base and J 3 bases, leaving 10 bases between the germline ends. CDR1 and CDR2 from the germline V gene are LNHNV and YYDKDF (reference sequence). The CDR3 runs 15 residues. The CDR3 spells CATSRGGAGKNIQYF. DNA for the CDR3: TGTGCCACCAGCAGAGGGGGGGCTGGCAAAAACATTCAGTACTTC.